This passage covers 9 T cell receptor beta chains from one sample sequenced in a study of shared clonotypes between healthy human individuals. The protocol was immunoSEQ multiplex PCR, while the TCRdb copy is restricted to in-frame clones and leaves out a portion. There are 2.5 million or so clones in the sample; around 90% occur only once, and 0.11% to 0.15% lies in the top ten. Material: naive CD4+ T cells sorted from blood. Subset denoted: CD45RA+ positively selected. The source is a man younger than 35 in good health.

This CDR3 reads CAIREGGRGVNEQYF. The CDR3 DNA reads as TGTGCCATCAGAGAAGGGGGGCGCGGTGTGAATGAGCAGTACTTC. V gene TRBV10-3 combines with J gene TRBJ2-7, with D perhaps given as TRBD1 or TRBD2 (6 bases each). The CDR3 loop spans 15 amino acids. Trimming pared 6 bases from V and 7 bases from J, leaving 22 bases between. Germline CDR1 is ENHRY and CDR2 is SYGVKD.

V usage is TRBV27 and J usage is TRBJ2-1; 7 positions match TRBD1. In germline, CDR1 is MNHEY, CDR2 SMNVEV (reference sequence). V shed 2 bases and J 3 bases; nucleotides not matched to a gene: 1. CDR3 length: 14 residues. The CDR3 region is CASSLGTVYNEQFF. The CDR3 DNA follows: TGTGCCAGCAGTTTAGGGACAGTCTACAATGAGCAGTTCTTC.

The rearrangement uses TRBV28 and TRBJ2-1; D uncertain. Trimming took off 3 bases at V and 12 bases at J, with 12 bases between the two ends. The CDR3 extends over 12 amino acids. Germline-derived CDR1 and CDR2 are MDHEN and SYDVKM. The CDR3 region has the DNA TGTGCCAGCAGTTTTACGGTCATGGGGCAGTTCTTC. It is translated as CASSFTVMGQFF.

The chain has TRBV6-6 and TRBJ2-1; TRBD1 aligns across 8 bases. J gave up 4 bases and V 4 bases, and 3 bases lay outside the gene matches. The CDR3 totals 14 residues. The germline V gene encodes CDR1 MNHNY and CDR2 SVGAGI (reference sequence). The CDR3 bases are TGTGCCAGCAGTTCCCGGACAGGGTACAATGAGCAGTTCTTC. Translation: CASSSRTGYNEQFF.

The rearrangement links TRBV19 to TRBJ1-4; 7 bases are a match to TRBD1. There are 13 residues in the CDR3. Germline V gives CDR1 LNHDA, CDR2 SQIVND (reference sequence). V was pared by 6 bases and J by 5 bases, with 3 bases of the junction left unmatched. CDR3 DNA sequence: TGTGCCAGTAGACAGGGGCGGAATGAAAAACTGTTTTTT. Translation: CASRQGRNEKLFF.

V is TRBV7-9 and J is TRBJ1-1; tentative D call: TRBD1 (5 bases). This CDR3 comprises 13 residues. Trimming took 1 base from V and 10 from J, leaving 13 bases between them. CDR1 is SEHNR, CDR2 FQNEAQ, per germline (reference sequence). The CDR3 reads CASSLEAGRGAFF. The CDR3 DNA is TGTGCCAGCAGCTTAGAGGCAGGGCGCGGAGCTTTCTTT. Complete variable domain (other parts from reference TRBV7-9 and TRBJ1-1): DTGVSQNPRHKITKRGQNVTFRCDPISEHNRLYWYRQTLGQGPEFLTYFQNEAQLEKSRLLSDRFSAERPKGSFSTLEIQRTEQGDSAMYLCASSLEAGRGAFFGQGTRLTVV.

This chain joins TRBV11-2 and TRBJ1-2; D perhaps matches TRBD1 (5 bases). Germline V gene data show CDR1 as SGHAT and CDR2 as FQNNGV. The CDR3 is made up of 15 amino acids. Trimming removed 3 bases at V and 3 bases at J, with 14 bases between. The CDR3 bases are TGTGCCAGCAGCTTTAGGTCCCGAGGGGACTATGGCTACACCTTC. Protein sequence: CASSFRSRGDYGYTF. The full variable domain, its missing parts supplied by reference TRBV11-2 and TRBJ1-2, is EAGVAQSPRYKIIEKRQSVAFWCNPISGHATLYWYQQILGQGPKLLIQFQNNGVVDDSQLPKDRFSAERLKGVDSTLKIQPAKLEDSAVYLCASSFRSRGDYGYTFGSGTRLTVV.

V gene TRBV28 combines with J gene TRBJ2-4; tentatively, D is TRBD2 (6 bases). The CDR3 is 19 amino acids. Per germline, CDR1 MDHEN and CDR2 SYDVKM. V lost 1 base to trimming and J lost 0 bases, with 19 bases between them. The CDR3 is CASSLSAGPMYLAKNIQYF. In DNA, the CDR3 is TGTGCCAGCAGTTTATCTGCGGGACCCATGTATCTAGCCAAAAACATTCAGTACTTC.

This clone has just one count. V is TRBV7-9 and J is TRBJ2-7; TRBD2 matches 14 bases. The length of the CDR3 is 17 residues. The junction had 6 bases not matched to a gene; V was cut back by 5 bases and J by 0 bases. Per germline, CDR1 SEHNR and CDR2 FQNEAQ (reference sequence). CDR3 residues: CASSRGLAGGFSYEQYF. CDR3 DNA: TGTGCCAGCAGCCGAGGACTAGCGGGAGGCTTCTCCTACGAGCAGTACTTC.